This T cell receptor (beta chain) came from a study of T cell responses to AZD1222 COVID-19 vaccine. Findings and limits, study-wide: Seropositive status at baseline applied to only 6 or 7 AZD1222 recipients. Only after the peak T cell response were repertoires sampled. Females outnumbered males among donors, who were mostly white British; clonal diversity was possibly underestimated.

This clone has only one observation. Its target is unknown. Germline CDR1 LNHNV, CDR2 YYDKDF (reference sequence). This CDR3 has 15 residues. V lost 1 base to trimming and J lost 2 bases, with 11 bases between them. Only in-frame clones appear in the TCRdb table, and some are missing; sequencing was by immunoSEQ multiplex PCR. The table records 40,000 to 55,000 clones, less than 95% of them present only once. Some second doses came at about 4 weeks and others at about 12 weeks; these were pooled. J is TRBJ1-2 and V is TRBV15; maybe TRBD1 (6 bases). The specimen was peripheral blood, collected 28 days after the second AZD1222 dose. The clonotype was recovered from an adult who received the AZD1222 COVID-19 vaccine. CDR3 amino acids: CATSRGGGTNYGYTF. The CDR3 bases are TGTGCCACCAGCAGAGGGGGGGGCACCAACTATGGCTACACCTTC.